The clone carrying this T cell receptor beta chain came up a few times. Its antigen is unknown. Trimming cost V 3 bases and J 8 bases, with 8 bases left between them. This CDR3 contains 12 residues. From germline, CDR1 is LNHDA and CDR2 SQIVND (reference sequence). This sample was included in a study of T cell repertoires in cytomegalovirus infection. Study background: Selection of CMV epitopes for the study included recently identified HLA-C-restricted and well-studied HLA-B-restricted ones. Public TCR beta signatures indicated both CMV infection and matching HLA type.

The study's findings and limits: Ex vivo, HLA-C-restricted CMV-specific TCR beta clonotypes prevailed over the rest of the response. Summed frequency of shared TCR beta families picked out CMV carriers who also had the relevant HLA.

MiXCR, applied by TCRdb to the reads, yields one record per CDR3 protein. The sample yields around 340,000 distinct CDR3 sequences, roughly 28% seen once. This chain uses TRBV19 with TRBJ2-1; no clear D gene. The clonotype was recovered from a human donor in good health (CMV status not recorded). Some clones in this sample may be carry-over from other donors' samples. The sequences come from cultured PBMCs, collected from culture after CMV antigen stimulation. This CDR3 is CASSISVHEQFF. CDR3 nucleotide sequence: TGTGCCAGTAGTATTTCAGTCCATGAGCAGTTCTTC.